This TCR beta chain derives from a study of T cell responses to AZD1222 COVID-19 vaccine. Study-wide background: Combined were second doses at about 4 or about 12 weeks.

Overall study results and limits: Donors in the cohort were predominantly white British and more often female, and clonal diversity was possibly underestimated. A rise in Spike-specific TCR breadth and depth followed two AZD1222 doses. The study reported that nearly half of spike-specific TCRs target unmutated variant regions.

Note on this clone: Its specificity is unknown.

TCRdb keeps only in-frame clones here, not all; method: immunoSEQ multiplex PCR. The sample has 130,000 to 150,000 clones; 85% to 95% are singletons. The receptor's source is an adult in good health. This sample comprised peripheral blood, obtained on day 0 of AZD1222 vaccination.

CDR3 nucleotide sequence: TGTGCCAGCTCACCAGAGGTGACAGGGAGGAATGAAAAACTGTTTTTT. Residues: CASSPEVTGRNEKLFF. The chain recombines TRBV18 with TRBJ1-4, with 7 bases fitting TRBD1. The J segment lost 5 bases and the V segment lost 2 bases, leaving 8 bases of the junction unmatched. Looked up from germline, CDR1 is KGHSH and CDR2 is LQKENI. The CDR3 has 16 amino acids.